These T cell receptor beta chains were read from a single sample in a study of blood T cells in healthy people across ages. Via MiXCR, TCRdb re-called the 5' RACE reads, giving one row per CDR3 protein. The sample includes about 640,000 distinct CDR3 sequences, roughly 31% of them seen just once. The sample consisted of blood. Receptor source: an elderly woman in good health. The CDR3 runs from the conserved cysteine through the conserved F or W. Each record gives: clone size, D gene, V gene, J gene, CDR3 protein, CDR3 DNA. D genes are given only for firm matches. Not all rows give a size; the values are once, few, many and, for expanded clones, a class.

>.|TRBD1|TRBV30|TRBJ2-3
CACRDGDSTGTQYF
TGTGCCTGTAGGGACGGGGACAGCACAGGTACGCAGTATTTT
>many|TRBD1|TRBV6-2/TRBV6-3|TRBJ1-6
CASLPGQNSPLHF
TGTGCCAGCCTCCCGGGACAGAATTCACCCCTCCACTTT
>many|TRBD2|TRBV12-3/TRBV12-4|TRBJ2-3
CASGLAGELHTQYF
TGTGCCAGCGGACTAGCGGGGGAGCTGCATACGCAGTATTTT
>many|.|TRBV28|TRBJ2-3
CASSPFAFSPGSTDTQYF
TGTGCCAGCAGTCCCTTTGCGTTTTCTCCCGGGTCGACAGATACGCAGTATTTT
>many|.|TRBV6-1|TRBJ1-5
CASSENNNNQPQHF
TGTGCCAGCAGTGAAAATAATAACAATCAGCCCCAGCATTTT
>many|TRBD2|TRBV7-9|TRBJ2-6
CASSVTSGGASGANVLTF
TGTGCCAGCAGCGTCACTAGCGGGGGGGCCTCTGGGGCCAACGTCCTGACTTTC
>many|TRBD2|TRBV7-3|TRBJ2-5
CASSFLPTSGGALETQYF
TGTGCCAGCAGCTTCCTACCGACTAGCGGGGGGGCCTTGGAGACCCAGTACTTC
>many|TRBD1|TRBV12-3/TRBV12-4|TRBJ1-2
CASTPRDRGRGYGYTF
TGTGCCAGCACCCCGAGGGACAGGGGGCGCGGTTATGGCTACACCTTC
>few|.|TRBV20-1|TRBJ1-2
CSAITVWGNYGYTF
TGCAGTGCTATCACCGTTTGGGGGAACTATGGCTACACCTTC
>.|.|TRBV28|TRBJ2-1
CASSRAGSLSSEQFF
TGTGCCAGCAGTCGAGCAGGTTCACTATCCAGTGAGCAGTTCTTC
>many|.|TRBV30|TRBJ2-1
CAWILDNGLSSYNEQFF
TGTGCCTGGATATTAGATAACGGGCTCAGCTCCTACAATGAGCAGTTCTTC
>few|TRBD2|TRBV11-1|TRBJ2-5
CASSIGTSGGKQYF
TGTGCCAGCAGCATAGGGACTAGCGGGGGGAAGCAGTACTTC
>many|.|TRBV6-1|TRBJ1-2
CASSDPGDRVAKNYGYTF
TGTGCCAGCAGTGATCCGGGGGATCGGGTCGCAAAAAACTATGGCTACACCTTC
>.|TRBD1|TRBV18|TRBJ2-2
CASSLQGANTRELFF
TGTGCCAGCTCACTACAGGGGGCGAACACCAGGGAGCTGTTTTTT
>many|TRBD1|TRBV5-4|TRBJ2-5
CASSYPGQGALYF
TGTGCCAGCAGCTATCCGGGACAGGGGGCGCTGTACTTC
>many|.|TRBV7-9|TRBJ2-3
CASSSPSRDTQYF
TGTGCCAGCAGCTCCCCATCGCGGGATACGCAGTATTTT
>many|TRBD1|TRBV12-3/TRBV12-4|TRBJ2-5
CASSFPGTGIQETQYF
TGTGCCAGCAGTTTCCCCGGGACAGGGATACAAGAGACCCAGTACTTC
>few|.|TRBV20-1|TRBJ1-5
CSASMDSNQPQHF
TGCAGTGCTAGTATGGATAGCAATCAGCCCCAGCATTTT
>many|.|TRBV6-2/TRBV6-3|TRBJ2-7
CASRPAGSSYEQYF
TGTGCCAGCAGGCCGGCAGGCAGCTCCTACGAGCAGTACTTC
>few|TRBD1|TRBV2|TRBJ1-6
CASSELQGGDSPLHF
TGTGCCAGCAGTGAATTGCAGGGGGGTGATTCACCCCTCCACTTT
>many|.|TRBV9|TRBJ1-4
CASSPGASREKLFF
TGTGCCAGCAGCCCCGGAGCCTCGAGGGAAAAACTGTTTTTT
>few|TRBD2|TRBV28|TRBJ2-2
CASIAGGPPGELFF
TGTGCCAGCATAGCGGGGGGGCCCCCCGGGGAGCTGTTTTTT
>few|TRBD1|TRBV4-2|TRBJ2-2
CASSSGGSGTGELFF
TGTGCCAGCAGCTCAGGGGGTTCGGGCACCGGGGAGCTGTTTTTT
>once|.|TRBV7-9|TRBJ2-7
CASSLTLDGDEQYF
TGTGCCAGCAGCTTAACCTTGGACGGGGACGAGCAGTACTTC
>many|.|TRBV12-3/TRBV12-4|TRBJ2-1
CASSDGATYNEQFF
TGTGCCAGCAGCGACGGAGCAACCTACAATGAGCAGTTCTTC
>many|.|TRBV12-3/TRBV12-4|TRBJ1-6
CASSLALLGGVNSPLHF
TGTGCCAGCAGTTTAGCTCTCCTCGGGGGAGTTAATTCACCCCTCCACTTT
>.|TRBD2|TRBV7-9|TRBJ2-7
CASSAPRGAVSYEQYF
TGTGCCAGCAGCGCTCCGCGGGGGGCGGTCTCCTACGAGCAGTACTTC